A single sample gave rise to the 2 T cell receptor beta chains below, sequenced in a study of shared clonotypes between healthy human individuals. The assay was immunoSEQ multiplex PCR, and TCRdb's table has in-frame clones only and misses some. The sample consists of around 2.3 million clones, nearly 97% of them appearing once. Specimen: naive CD4+ T cells sorted from blood. This sample's subset: CD45RA+ positively selected. The receptors come from a man between 18 and 35 years old in good health.

The rearrangement links TRBV2 to TRBJ1-5; D is possibly TRBD1 (6 bases). Between the trimmed V and J ends, which lost 6 bases and 2 bases, there was a span of 17 bases. Per the germline V gene, CDR1 is SNHLY and CDR2 is FYNNEI. The CDR3 totals 16 residues. CDR3: CASSLRAGEGNQPQHF. The CDR3 DNA is TGTGCCAGCAGCCTGAGAGCAGGGGAAGGCAATCAGCCCCAGCATTTT.

The chain carries TRBV7-9 and TRBJ2-5, with 10 positions matching TRBD2. The trim removed 4 bases at V and 5 bases at J, leaving 10 bases unmatched. Germline V gene data show CDR1 as SEHNR and CDR2 as FQNEAQ (reference sequence). This CDR3 has 16 amino acids. The CDR3 sequence is CASSSPGLAPRETQYF. The CDR3 DNA reads as TGTGCCAGCAGCTCCCCGGGACTAGCGCCCCGGGAGACCCAGTACTTC.